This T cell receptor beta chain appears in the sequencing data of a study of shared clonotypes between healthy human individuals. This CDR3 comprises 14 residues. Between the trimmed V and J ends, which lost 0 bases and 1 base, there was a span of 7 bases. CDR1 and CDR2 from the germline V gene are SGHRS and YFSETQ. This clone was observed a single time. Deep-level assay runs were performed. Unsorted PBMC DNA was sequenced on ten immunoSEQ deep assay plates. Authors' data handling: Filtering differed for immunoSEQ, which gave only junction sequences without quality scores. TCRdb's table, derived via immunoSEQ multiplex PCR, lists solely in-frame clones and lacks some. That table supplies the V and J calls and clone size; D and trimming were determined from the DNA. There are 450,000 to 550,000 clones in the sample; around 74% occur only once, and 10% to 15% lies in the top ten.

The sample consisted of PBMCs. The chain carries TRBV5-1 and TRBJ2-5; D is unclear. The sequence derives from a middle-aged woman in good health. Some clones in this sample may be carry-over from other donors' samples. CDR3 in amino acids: CASSLGRSQETQYF. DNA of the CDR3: TGCGCCAGCAGCTTGGGAAGGTCCCAAGAGACCCAGTACTTC.